One and the same sample provided the 27 T cell receptor beta chains below, sequenced in a study of blood T cells in healthy people across ages. Together with a sample-barcoded 5' primer, a J-beta primer mix was included in a second PCR lasting roughly 6 to 12 cycles. Via MiXCR, TCRdb re-called the 5' RACE reads, giving one row per CDR3 protein. The sample holds approximately 1,100,000 distinct CDR3 sequences, 40% to 50% seen once. The sample taken for sequencing was blood. The receptors were gathered from a woman aged 55-69 years in good health.

The CDR3 spells CASSLDATSSTDTQYF. Here the CDR3 DNA reads TGCGCCAGCAGCTTGGATGCCACTTCTAGCACAGATACGCAGTATTTT. The chain employs TRBV5-1 and TRBJ2-3; no clear D. V was pared by 0 bases and J by 0 bases, with 11 bases between. The length of the CDR3 is 16 residues. Germline V CDR1 and CDR2: SGHRS, YFSETQ.

This chain connects TRBV5-1 to TRBJ2-5, with D uncertain. Trimming left V 5 bases short and J 1 base short, with 9 bases between. Germline V CDR1 and CDR2: SGHRS, YFSETQ. This CDR3 region has 13 residues. CDR3 sequence: CASRKSAQETQYF. CDR3 nucleotide sequence: TGCGCCAGCAGGAAAAGTGCCCAAGAGACCCAGTACTTC.

This chain connects TRBV20-1 to TRBJ2-7; D call uncertain. Germline CDR1 and CDR2: DFQATT and SNEGSKA (reference sequence). The CDR3 is made up of 14 amino acids. Trimming cost V 0 bases and J 0 bases, with 9 bases left between them. DNA for the CDR3: TGCAGTGCTAGAGATGGTCTATTCTCCTACGAGCAGTACTTC. Translation: CSARDGLFSYEQYF.

Written as DNA, the CDR3 is TGCGCCAGCAGTGAGAGGAGGGATAGCGGGAGTCGGTCAGGGGCCAACGTCCTGACTTTC. Translated, it gives CASSERRDSGSRSGANVLTF. This chain connects TRBV10-1 to TRBJ2-6; TRBD2 matches at 9 bases. The CDR3 runs 20 residues. V was pared by 2 bases and J by 4 bases, with 15 bases of the junction left unmatched. Germline V gene lookup returns CDR1 WNHNN and CDR2 SYGVQD (reference sequence).

This clonotype was picked up one time. One end of the junction does not line up with germline, which may come from a read error. This chain uses TRBV20-1 with TRBJ2-7; TRBD1 matches 9 bases. The CDR3 loop spans 13 amino acids. Germline CDR1 and CDR2: DFQATT and SNEGSKA (reference sequence). The CDR3 DNA follows: TGCAGTGCTAAACTACAGGGGGCCTACGAGCGGTACTTC. It yields the protein CSAKLQGAYERYF.

There are a few counts of this clonotype. The CDR3 bases are TGCAGTGCTAGGATGCTAGAGACCCAGTACTTC. It yields the protein CSARMLETQYF. The chain has TRBV20-1 and TRBJ2-5; D remains unclear. The V end lost 3 bases, the J end lost 4 bases, and 6 bases lay between the germline ends. This CDR3 contains 11 residues. Looked up from germline, CDR1 is DFQATT and CDR2 is SNEGSKA (reference sequence).

This clonotype was found a few times. This sequence joins TRBV7-9 and TRBJ2-3; no definite D call. The CDR3 is made up of 12 amino acids. Germline CDR1 SEHNR, CDR2 FQNEAQ (reference sequence). V was clipped by 4 bases and J by 5 bases, with 7 bases between them. CDR3: CASSSAQDTQYF. The CDR3 nucleotides read TGTGCCAGCAGCTCGGCTCAAGATACGCAGTATTTT. Full variable domain (missing parts from reference TRBV7-9 and TRBJ2-3): DTGVSQNPRHKITKRGQNVTFRCDPISEHNRLYWYRQTLGQGPEFLTYFQNEAQLEKSRLLSDRFSAERPKGSFSTLEIQRTEQGDSAMYLCASSSAQDTQYFGPGTRLTVL.

The CDR3 DNA reads as TGTGCCAGCAGCAAAGACAGGGGAAGCTCCTACGAGCAGTACTTC. Translation: CASSKDRGSSYEQYF. The chain recombines TRBV7-9 with TRBJ2-7; TRBD1 matches at 8 bases. CDR1 and CDR2 from the germline V gene are SEHNR and FQNEAQ (reference sequence). The CDR3 extends over 15 amino acids. V lost 5 bases to trimming and J lost 0 bases; unmatched junction nucleotides: 6.

On this clonotype: The CDR3 carries no conserved terminal phenylalanine or tryptophan, so it likely arises from a read error. V and J are TRBV11-2 and TRBJ2-7; no reliable D call. Trimming removed 6 bases from V and 2 bases from J, with 20 bases in between. CDR1 is SGHAT and CDR2 is FQNNGV in the germline V gene. The CDR3 has 16 residues. CDR3: CASRSIGPGRTYEQYL. DNA of the CDR3: TGTGCCAGCAGGTCGATCGGGCCCGGACGCACCTACGAGCAGTACTTA.

The chain recombines TRBV3-1 with TRBJ2-1, with D possibly being TRBD2 (5 bases). The CDR3 loop spans 19 amino acids. Between the trimmed V and J ends, which lost 0 bases and 8 bases, there was a span of 26 bases. Germline lookup yields CDR1 LGHDT and CDR2 YNNKEL (reference sequence). The CDR3 protein is CASSQEPARLSSFFDEQFF. DNA of the CDR3: TGTGCCAGCAGCCAAGAGCCGGCACGACTAAGTTCATTCTTCGATGAGCAGTTCTTC.

The sample holds a few counts of this clonotype. The rearrangement joins TRBV3-1 to TRBJ2-5, with 10 bases lining up with TRBD1. The CDR3 is made up of 15 amino acids. The germline V gene encodes CDR1 LGHDT and CDR2 YNNKEL (reference sequence). V was pared by 4 bases and J by 4 bases, with 6 bases of the junction left unmatched. CDR3 sequence: CASSRATGGIETQYF. The DNA of the CDR3 is TGTGCCAGCAGCCGCGCGACAGGGGGCATAGAGACCCAGTACTTC.

This chain uses TRBV6-5 with TRBJ2-3; tentatively, D is TRBD2 (5 bases). Trimming took off 4 bases at V and 6 bases at J, with 11 bases between the two ends. The length of the CDR3 is 13 residues. Germline CDR1 is MNHEY and CDR2 is SVGAGI. The CDR3 nucleotides are TGTGCCAGCAGTTCGACTATTCTGGATACGCAGTATTTT. Its protein product is CASSSTILDTQYF.

This clonotype appeared many times. This chain links TRBV12-3 or TRBV12-4 with TRBJ2-7, with TRBD1 as a possible D gene (5 bases). The CDR3 covers 13 residues. V lost 6 bases, J lost 2 bases, and 11 bases lay in between. The CDR3 sequence: CASRGRVAYEQYF. CDR3 nucleotide sequence: TGTGCCAGCAGGGGCAGGGTGGCCTACGAGCAGTACTTC.

In its sample, this clonotype was seen a few times. The chain employs TRBV10-3 and TRBJ2-1; the match to TRBD2 covers 8 bases. The CDR3 is made up of 15 amino acids. Per germline, CDR1 ENHRY and CDR2 SYGVKD. The ends lost 0 bases at V and 7 bases at J; junction bases unmatched: 5. The CDR3 sequence: CAISESPSGSNEQFF. In DNA form, the CDR3 reads TGTGCCATCAGTGAGTCGCCTAGCGGGTCAAATGAGCAGTTCTTC.

This clonotype was seen more than once but under ten times. This chain's CDR3 is CASRPTGMIYEQYF. In DNA form, the CDR3 reads TGTGCCAGCAGACCTACAGGGATGATCTACGAGCAGTACTTC. This chain connects TRBV12-3 or TRBV12-4 to TRBJ2-7; weak D call: TRBD1 (6 bases). The CDR3 consists of 14 residues. Trimming shortened V by 6 bases and J by 3 bases, and 15 bases separated the two germline ends.

This clonotype was observed many times. V is TRBV7-2 and J is TRBJ1-2; D may be TRBD1 (6 bases). The CDR3 spans 14 residues. V dropped 0 bases and J dropped 3 bases, with 8 bases sitting between them. Germline loops: CDR1 SGHTA, CDR2 FQGNSA. The chain's CDR3 is CASSLAQGHYGYTF. CDR3 nucleotide sequence: TGTGCCAGCAGCTTAGCCCAGGGGCACTATGGCTACACCTTC.

This clonotype was recorded at least ten times. The chain is built from TRBV5-1 and TRBJ2-7; a weak D match, TRBD2 (5 bases). Germline V gene data show CDR1 as SGHRS and CDR2 as YFSETQ. V lost 0 bases and J 0 bases, leaving 10 bases between the germline ends. The CDR3 is 15 amino acids. The CDR3 protein is CASSLVAGASYEQYF. The CDR3 DNA is TGCGCCAGCAGCTTGGTGGCGGGCGCCTCCTACGAGCAGTACTTC.

Here the CDR3 reads CASSYGSGATDTQYF. The CDR3 nucleotides read TGTGCCAGCAGTTACGGCAGCGGGGCCACAGATACGCAGTATTTT. The V call is TRBV6-5, the J call TRBJ2-3; 7 bases line up with TRBD2. CDR3 length: 15 amino acids. Germline V gene sequence: CDR1 MNHEY, CDR2 SVGAGI. V was clipped by 2 bases and J by 2 bases; unmatched bases: 4.

This clonotype was recorded only once. The V call is TRBV24-1, the J call TRBJ2-3; TRBD1 or TRBD2 may be the D gene (5 bases each). The ends were cut back, 4 bases at V and 0 bases at J, with 13 bases in the middle. CDR3 size: 16 residues. Germline V gene lookup returns CDR1 KGHDR and CDR2 SFDVKD. CDR3 sequence reads: CATSEPGAGSTDTQYF. CDR3 nucleotide sequence: TGTGCCACCAGTGAACCCGGGGCAGGGAGCACAGATACGCAGTATTTT.

The V call is TRBV14, the J call TRBJ2-5; no reliable D call. V was pared by 0 bases and J by 2 bases, with 10 bases between. This CDR3 spans 15 amino acids. Per germline, CDR1 SGHDN and CDR2 FVKESK. The CDR3 reads CASSQDLRIQETQYF. DNA of the CDR3: TGTGCCAGCAGCCAAGATTTGCGGATACAAGAGACCCAGTACTTC. Variable domain in full (rest from reference TRBV14 and TRBJ2-5): EAGVTQFPSHSVIEKGQTVTLRCDPISGHDNLYWYRRVMGKEIKFLLHFVKESKQDESGMPNNRFLAERTGGTYSTLKVQPAELEDSGVYFCASSQDLRIQETQYFGPGTRLLVL.

The chain links TRBV9 to TRBJ2-3; no definite D call. Trimming stripped 2 bases from V and 9 bases from J, with 10 bases between. Per germline, CDR1 SGDLS and CDR2 YYNGEE. The CDR3 extends over 12 amino acids. CDR3 sequence: CASSVSSSTQYF. The CDR3 DNA follows: TGTGCCAGCAGCGTGAGTTCCTCGACGCAGTATTTT.

In the case of this clonotype: A much more abundant neighbour one base away suggests this may be a read error. The chain recombines TRBV20-1 with TRBJ2-3; D is unresolved. The CDR3 runs to 13 residues. Trimming took off 0 bases at V and 2 bases at J, with 6 bases between the two ends. Germline V gene sequence: CDR1 DFQATT, CDR2 SNEGSKA (reference sequence). CDR3 DNA sequence: TGCAGTGCTAGAGATCCTTTCACAGATACGCAGTATTTT. Encoded protein: CSARDPFTDTQYF.

The J gene is TRBJ2-1, the V gene TRBV7-9; D is possibly TRBD2 (6 bases). The ends were cut back, 5 bases at V and 15 bases at J, with 17 bases in the middle. Germline assignment: CDR1 SEHNR and CDR2 FQNEAQ (reference sequence). The CDR3 consists of 12 residues. The CDR3 DNA is TGTGCCAGCAGCCTGAGACCCCGGAGGGGGTTCTTC. Protein sequence: CASSLRPRRGFF.

This chain connects TRBV7-2 to TRBJ2-3, with 14 positions matching TRBD2. The CDR3 has 16 residues. The ends lost 4 bases at V and 1 base at J; junction bases unmatched: 1. Germline V lookup: CDR1 SGHTA, CDR2 FQGNSA. This chain's CDR3 is CASSWGLAGGTDTQYF. The CDR3, as DNA: TGTGCCAGCAGCTGGGGACTAGCGGGGGGCACAGATACGCAGTATTTT.

Only a few counts were recorded for this clonotype. The rearrangement links TRBV7-9 to TRBJ1-2; D may be TRBD1 (5 bases). Germline V gene sequence: CDR1 SEHNR, CDR2 FQNEAQ (reference sequence). V lost 1 base to trimming and J lost 8 bases, with 11 bases between them. The CDR3 runs to 13 residues. CDR3 DNA: TGTGCCAGCAGCTTAGGTGCAGGGTTCGGCTACACCTTC. The encoded protein is CASSLGAGFGYTF.

As for this clonotype: A much larger clonotype is one base distant, so this may be a read error. The chain uses TRBV4-2 and TRBJ2-5; tentatively, D is TRBD2 (6 bases). CDR1 and CDR2 from the germline V gene are LGHNA and YNFKEQ. Between the trimmed V and J ends, which lost 0 bases and 11 bases, there was a span of 19 bases. The CDR3 length is 15 residues. The CDR3 sequence: CASSQDLSAGWEQYF. In DNA form, the CDR3 reads TGTGCCAGCAGCCAAGATTTGTCGGCGGGATGGGAGCAGTACTTC.

This clonotype was counted between two and nine times. The gene calls are TRBV7-3 and TRBJ2-1; possibly TRBD1 or TRBD2 for D (5 bases each). The germline gives CDR1 SGHTA, CDR2 FQGTGA. The CDR3 is 12 amino acids. Trimming took off 2 bases at V and 9 bases at J, with 8 bases between the two ends. In nucleotides, the CDR3 is TGTGCCAGCAGCTTAGCAGGGAGTGAGCAGTTCTTC. Protein product: CASSLAGSEQFF.